The source of this TCR beta chain is a study of technical replicates of blood from several donors (dated by TCRdb to 2016 to 2017). Regarding this clone: Its recognized antigen is unknown. No base quality values were provided; no much bigger clone lies one nucleotide off.

Receptor libraries were prepared by the immunoSEQ multiplex PCR assay. TCRdb provides this immuneACCESS table in a form limited to in-frame rearrangements. Some clones are lacking; in checked studies, under half of them reflect an unresolved V gene, and why the rest are absent is not known. Across this sample there are 75,000 to 90,000 clones, with approximately 92% seen only once. The ten largest make up approximately 0.25% of the sample. The germline ends are 15 bases apart after V is trimmed by 7 bases and J by 2 bases. The CDR3 covers 14 residues, taking in both the cysteine and the phenylalanine. The retained sequence is limited to the CDR3, 42 bases, with the frame set at the first base. The germline V gene (reference sequence) yields SEHNR for CDR1 and FQNEAQ for CDR2.

The V and J segments used are TRBV7-9 and TRBJ2-7, and possibly TRBD1, on 6 matching bases. This TCR was sampled from a human donor in good health. Material: T cells isolated from PBMCs. The CDR3 corresponds to CASTGWGRPYEQYF. In nucleotide form, the sequence is TGTGCCAGCACCGGGTGGGGGCGGCCCTACGAGCAGTACTTC.